The 19 T cell receptor beta chains reported below all come from one sample, sequenced in a study of OX40 agonist ivuxolimab in advanced cancers. Profiled with immunoSEQ multiplex PCR; TCRdb holds only in-frame clones, not every one. The data show just under 100,000 clones, roughly 94% seen once. The starting material was CD4+ or CD8+ T cells sorted from blood, obtained in a trial of the OX40 agonist ivuxolimab. The receptors derive from an adult with an advanced solid tumor such as melanoma, head and neck, liver or kidney cancer.

The chain links TRBV15 to TRBJ1-2; 8 positions agree with TRBD1. Unmatched junction bases numbered 9, after V lost 2 bases and J lost 7 bases. The CDR3 consists of 15 residues. Germline-derived CDR1 and CDR2 are LNHNV and YYDKDF (reference sequence). The CDR3 sequence is CATSRSGQGEFGYTF. The CDR3 DNA sequence: TGTGCCACCAGCAGATCCGGACAGGGAGAATTTGGCTACACCTTC.

For this clone: The germline gene is not matched at one end of the junction; a read error may be the cause. J is TRBJ2-3 and V is TRBV7-7, with 7 bases aligning to TRBD2. CDR1 is SSHAT and CDR2 is FNYEAQ in the germline V gene (reference sequence). The CDR3 runs to 16 residues. In DNA, the CDR3 is TGTGCTAGCAGCTGGGGTAGCGGGTTGTGGACAGATACGCAGTATTTT. Residues: CASSWGSGLWTDTQYF. Full variable domain (rest looked up from reference TRBV7-7 and TRBJ2-3): GAGVSQSPRYKVTKRGQDVTLRCDPISSHATLYWYQQALGQGPEFLTYFNYEAQPDKSGLPSDRFSAERPEGSISTLTIQRTEQRDSAMYRCASSWGSGLWTDTQYFGPGTRLTVL.

The chain recombines TRBV19 with TRBJ2-5, with D perhaps TRBD1 (7 bases). Trimming stripped 4 bases from V and 1 base from J, with 13 bases between. The CDR3 extends over 15 amino acids. Germline V gene data show CDR1 as LNHDA and CDR2 as SQIVND (reference sequence). DNA for the CDR3: TGTGCCAGTAGTAAAGCAGGGGGGCGCCAAGAGACCCAGTACTTC. Translation: CASSKAGGRQETQYF. Complete variable domain (other parts from reference TRBV19 and TRBJ2-5): DGGITQSPKYLFRKEGQNVTLSCEQNLNHDAMYWYRQDPGQGLRLIYYSQIVNDFQKGDIAEGYSVSREKKESFPLTVTSAQKNPTAFYLCASSKAGGRQETQYFGPGTRLLVL.

V is TRBV29-1 and J is TRBJ2-2, with TRBD1 matching 7 bases. The CDR3 has 14 amino acids. The V and J ends lost 7 bases and 3 bases, in that order; junction bases with no gene match: 8. Looked up from germline, CDR1 is SQVTM and CDR2 is ANQGSEA. The CDR3 is CSASRDRYTGELFF. In DNA form, the CDR3 reads TGCAGCGCTTCCCGGGACAGATACACCGGGGAGCTGTTTTTT.

The CDR3 spells CASSPGLAGATYEQYF. The CDR3 DNA reads as TGTGCCAGCTCACCCGGACTAGCGGGGGCGACATACGAGCAGTACTTC. The V and J genes are TRBV18 and TRBJ2-7; 13 nucleotides align to TRBD2. CDR3 length: 16 amino acids. V was pared by 3 bases and J by 4 bases, with 6 bases of the junction left unmatched. CDR1 is KGHSH and CDR2 is LQKENI in the germline V gene.

The J gene is TRBJ2-1, the V gene TRBV28; D gene ambiguous. The V gene lost 1 base and the J gene lost 7 bases, with 5 bases spanning the gap. The CDR3 has 12 residues. Germline-derived CDR1 and CDR2 are MDHEN and SYDVKM. The CDR3 DNA sequence: TGTGCCAGCAGTTTATCTGGGAATGAGCAGTTCTTC. It specifies CASSLSGNEQFF. The full variable domain, rest sourced from reference TRBV28 and TRBJ2-1, is DVKVTQSSRYLVKRTGEKVFLECVQDMDHENMFWYRQDPGLGLRLIYFSYDVKMKEKGDIPEGYSVSREKKERFSLILESASTNQTSMYLCASSLSGNEQFFGPGTRLTVL.

The chain carries TRBV28 and TRBJ2-7, with D perhaps matching TRBD2 (5 bases). Per the germline V gene, CDR1 is MDHEN and CDR2 is SYDVKM. This CDR3 contains 13 residues. With 7 bases removed from V and 7 bases from J, the gap between germline ends came to 17 bases. DNA of the CDR3: TGTGCCAGCAAGGTTGGCGGGCCAGGAGAGCAGTACTTC. As protein: CASKVGGPGEQYF.

V usage is TRBV5-6 and J usage is TRBJ2-5, with TRBD2 as a possible D gene (6 bases). The CDR3 has 13 residues. The germline gives CDR1 SGHDT, CDR2 YYEEEE. The V gene lost 4 bases and the J gene lost 5 bases, with 12 bases spanning the gap. CDR3 sequence reads: CASSQTSDETQYF. The CDR3, as DNA: TGTGCCAGCAGCCAGACTAGTGACGAGACCCAGTACTTC.

The rearrangement joins TRBV7-6 to TRBJ1-1; maybe TRBD1 (5 bases). The CDR3 totals 13 residues. CDR1 and CDR2 from the germline V gene are SGHVS and FNYEAQ. The V gene lost 1 base and the J gene lost 4 bases, with 7 bases spanning the gap. CDR3 sequence reads: CASSLGDGTEAFF. CDR3 coding DNA: TGTGCCAGCAGCTTAGGGGACGGCACTGAAGCTTTCTTT.

The genes are TRBV18 and TRBJ2-1; the D is unclear. Between the trimmed V and J ends, which lost 5 bases and 9 bases, there was a span of 11 bases. The length of the CDR3 is 12 residues. The V gene's germline CDR1 is KGHSH and CDR2 LQKENI. CDR3 bases: TGTGCCAGCTCATCCTACACGAGTGAGCAGTTCTTC. Its protein is CASSSYTSEQFF.

The gene calls are TRBV5-4 and TRBJ2-7; TRBD2 aligns across 12 bases. The CDR3 sequence is 15 residues long. The junction had 1 base not matched to a gene; V was cut back by 2 bases and J by 1 base. The V gene's germline CDR1 is SGHNT and CDR2 YYREEE (reference sequence). CDR3 region: CASSFTSGGSYEQYF. The DNA for the CDR3 is TGTGCCAGCAGCTTCACTAGCGGGGGGTCCTACGAGCAGTACTTC. Full variable domain (outside the CDR3, taken from reference TRBV5-4 and TRBJ2-7): ETGVTQSPTHLIKTRGQQVTLRCSSQSGHNTVSWYQQALGQGPQFIFQYYREEENGRGNFPPRFSGLQFPNYSSELNVNALELDDSALYLCASSFTSGGSYEQYFGPGTRLTVT.

The CDR3 region is CASSRARGTEITGELFF. CDR3 bases: TGTGCCAGCAGTCGTGCGCGGGGGACTGAGATTACCGGGGAGCTGTTTTTT. This sequence joins TRBV5-4 and TRBJ2-2; 7 bases match TRBD2. From germline, CDR1 is SGHNT and CDR2 YYREEE (reference sequence). The CDR3 spans 17 residues. The J segment lost 5 bases and the V segment lost 5 bases, leaving 15 bases of the junction unmatched.

The V and J genes are TRBV5-4 and TRBJ2-3; D might be TRBD2 (6 bases). Trimming left V 6 bases short and J 2 bases short, with 13 bases between. In germline, CDR1 is SGHNT, CDR2 YYREEE (reference sequence). The CDR3 is 14 residues long. In DNA form, the CDR3 reads TGTGCCAGCACCGCTGGGGGGTACACAGATACGCAGTATTTT. This codes for CASTAGGYTDTQYF.

The gene calls are TRBV6-1 and TRBJ2-5; D gene ambiguous. The germline V gene encodes CDR1 MNHNS and CDR2 SASEGT. V lost 3 bases and J 4 bases, leaving 9 bases between the germline ends. The CDR3 covers 13 residues. In nucleotides, the CDR3 is TGTGCCAGCAGTGATAAAGGACGAGAGACCCAGTACTTC. Translating it yields CASSDKGRETQYF.

The V and J genes are TRBV7-9 and TRBJ2-5; D perhaps matches TRBD1 (5 bases). Germline V lookup: CDR1 SEHNR, CDR2 FQNEAQ (reference sequence). V lost 2 bases and J 7 bases, leaving 11 bases between the germline ends. This CDR3 contains 13 residues. CDR3 DNA sequence: TGTGCCAGCAGCTTACTCTCCACAGGGACCCAGTACTTC. It translates to CASSLLSTGTQYF.

This chain uses TRBV5-1 with TRBJ2-1; D is undetermined. CDR1 and CDR2 (germline): SGHRS, YFSETQ. The germline V and J ends were trimmed by 0 bases and 4 bases, with 8 bases remaining between them. This CDR3 contains 14 residues. The CDR3 DNA is TGCGCCAGCAGCTTGGGACCGGTATACAATGAGCAGTTCTTC. It is translated as CASSLGPVYNEQFF. Using reference TRBV5-1 and TRBJ2-1 for the parts outside the CDR3, the full variable domain is KAGVTQTPRYLIKTRGQQVTLSCSPISGHRSVSWYQQTPGQGLQFLFEYFSETQRNKGNFPGRFSGRQFSNSRSEMNVSTLELGDSALYLCASSLGPVYNEQFFGPGTRLTVL.

This chain links TRBV11-3 with TRBJ2-7; D remains unclear. The CDR3 spans 15 residues. The germline V gene has CDR1 SGHNT and CDR2 YENEEA. Deletions cut 1 base from V and 0 bases from J, with 10 bases between. CDR3 region: CASSLGPPSSYEQYF. As DNA, the CDR3 is TGTGCCAGCAGCTTAGGGCCTCCTAGCTCCTACGAGCAGTACTTC.

This clone is a singleton in its sample. The chain combines TRBV6-5 with TRBJ2-2; 14 bases are shared with TRBD2. The CDR3 is 16 amino acids. Germline V CDR1 and CDR2: MNHEY, SVGAGI. Losses at the gene ends were 4 bases for V and 6 bases for J; bases not matched to a gene: 4. CDR3 protein: CASSSGTSGSSGELFF. The CDR3 coding sequence is TGTGCCAGCAGTTCGGGGACTAGCGGGAGTTCCGGGGAGCTGTTTTTT.

The rearrangement uses TRBV19 and TRBJ2-5; tentatively, D is TRBD1 or TRBD2 (5 bases each). This CDR3 has 15 amino acids. Looked up from germline, CDR1 is LNHDA and CDR2 is SQIVND (reference sequence). V was trimmed by 6 bases and J by 2 bases, leaving 16 bases between them. For the CDR3, the DNA is TGTGCCAGTAGCGAGGGTTGGGGCCGACAAGAGACCCAGTACTTC. This sequence encodes CASSEGWGRQETQYF.